What follows are 26 T cell receptor beta chains derived from one specimen sequenced in a study of T cell responses to AZD1222 COVID-19 vaccine. Clones were sequenced by immunoSEQ multiplex PCR, and TCRdb holds only the in-frame ones, with some missing. The table lists 90,000 to 150,000 clones, 70% to 90% of them singletons. The input for sequencing was peripheral blood, taken on day 0 of AZD1222 vaccination. The receptor set was obtained from an adult in good health.

V is TRBV2 and J is TRBJ1-6; tentatively, D is TRBD1 (5 bases). This CDR3 region has 15 residues. CDR1 is SNHLY, CDR2 FYNNEI, per germline. V was cut by 6 bases and J by 5 bases, with 14 bases left in between. As DNA, the CDR3 is TGTGCCAGCAGGCCCGGGGCAAATAATAATTCACCCCTCCACTTT. Its translation: CASRPGANNNSPLHF.

The V call is TRBV6-5, the J call TRBJ2-6; perhaps TRBD1 as D (6 bases). Germline V gene sequence: CDR1 MNHEY, CDR2 SVGAGI. The CDR3 spans 14 residues. V lost 10 bases and J 2 bases, leaving 12 bases between the germline ends. The CDR3 DNA follows: TGTGCCACGAGGGGGTCGGCTGGGGCCAACGTCCTGACTTTC. The encoded protein is CATRGSAGANVLTF.

The rearrangement links TRBV6-5 to TRBJ1-5; maybe TRBD1 (6 bases). The CDR3 has 15 residues. The germline gives CDR1 MNHEY, CDR2 SVGAGI. Trimming took 5 bases from V and 0 from J, leaving 11 bases between them. The DNA for the CDR3 is TGTGCCAGCAGTAGGACAGACTATAGCAATCAGCCCCAGCATTTT. Translated: CASSRTDYSNQPQHF.

This sequence joins TRBV10-2 and TRBJ2-1; no clear D gene. CDR1 and CDR2 (germline): WSHSY, SAAADI. V dropped 7 bases and J dropped 5 bases, with 9 bases sitting between them. The CDR3 sequence is 12 residues long. CDR3 DNA: TGCGCCAGCACCCGGGCCCACAATGAGCAGTTCTTC. Its protein is CASTRAHNEQFF.

The genes are TRBV30 and TRBJ2-7; D is uncertain. Germline lookup yields CDR1 GTSNPN and CDR2 SVGIG (reference sequence). The CDR3 extends over 15 amino acids. V lost 2 bases and J 1 base, leaving 15 bases between the germline ends. CDR3 nucleotides: TGTGCCTGGAGTATCTCCCCTCACGGATCCTACGAGCAGTACTTC. Its translation is CAWSISPHGSYEQYF.

The rearrangement links TRBV19 to TRBJ1-1; D remains ambiguous. Germline V gene lookup returns CDR1 LNHDA and CDR2 SQIVND (reference sequence). This CDR3 spans 16 amino acids. Trimming left V 7 bases short and J 1 base short, with 19 bases between. In nucleotides, the CDR3 is TGTGCCAGTATCCTGGGAGGGTTGCGGGGGAACACTGAAGCTTTCTTT. Amino acid sequence: CASILGGLRGNTEAFF.

The rearrangement joins TRBV7-9 to TRBJ2-7; D not resolved. CDR3 size: 14 residues. V shed 10 bases and J shed 0 bases, with 16 bases lying between them. Germline V gene lookup returns CDR1 SEHNR and CDR2 FQNEAQ (reference sequence). In DNA, the CDR3 is TGTGCCACCCAAGAGACCCCCAGCTCCTACGAGCAGTACTTC. Its protein is CATQETPSSYEQYF. Combining the CDR3 with reference TRBV7-9 and TRBJ2-7 gives the whole variable domain DTGVSQNPRHKITKRGQNVTFRCDPISEHNRLYWYRQTLGQGPEFLTYFQNEAQLEKSRLLSDRFSAERPKGSFSTLEIQRTEQGDSAMYLCATQETPSSYEQYFGPGTRLTVT.

V is TRBV3-1 (or the pseudogene TRBV3-2) and J is TRBJ2-1, with D possibly TRBD2 on 5 matching bases. CDR1 and CDR2 from the germline V gene are LGHDT and YNNKEL (reference sequence). Trimming stripped 3 bases from V and 4 bases from J, with 13 bases between. This CDR3 contains 15 residues. The CDR3 is CASSHWLAEYNEQFF. CDR3 nucleotides: TGTGCCAGCAGCCATTGGCTAGCAGAATACAATGAGCAGTTCTTC.

This chain connects TRBV6-5 to TRBJ2-7; 9 bases are a match to TRBD1. Germline CDR1 is MNHEY and CDR2 is SVGAGI. V shed 6 bases and J 1 base; nucleotides not matched to a gene: 1. The CDR3 is 13 amino acids. CDR3 nucleotides: TGTGCCAGCAGGGGACAGGGATCCTACGAGCAGTACTTC. It specifies CASRGQGSYEQYF.

This chain links TRBV28 with TRBJ2-1, with 10 bases lining up with TRBD1. J gave up 3 bases and V 5 bases, and 7 bases lay outside the gene matches. CDR1 is MDHEN and CDR2 is SYDVKM in the germline V gene. The CDR3 has 16 amino acids. The CDR3 sequence: CASSAEGQGNYNEQFF. Here the CDR3 DNA reads TGTGCCAGCAGTGCGGAGGGACAGGGGAACTACAATGAGCAGTTCTTC.

The chain has TRBV11-3 and TRBJ2-2, with D hard to call. Trimming took off 0 bases at V and 6 bases at J, with 5 bases between the two ends. The CDR3 totals 13 residues. Germline CDR1 and CDR2: SGHNT and YENEEA. The CDR3 spells CASSLEEAGELFF. The DNA of the CDR3 is TGTGCCAGCAGCTTAGAGGAAGCCGGGGAGCTGTTTTTT.

This chain connects TRBV30 to TRBJ1-1; 10 bases are a match to TRBD1. The CDR3 spans 15 residues. Germline values: CDR1 GTSNPN, CDR2 SVGIG (reference sequence). J lost 0 bases, V lost 5 bases, and 6 bases had no gene match. The CDR3 nucleotides read TGTGCCTGGCAGACAGGGGGCTTTGTGAACACTGAAGCTTTCTTT. Translation gives CAWQTGGFVNTEAFF.

This clone was seen only once. V and J are TRBV9 and TRBJ1-1; D may be TRBD1 (5 bases). The CDR3 consists of 16 residues. Germline V gives CDR1 SGDLS, CDR2 YYNGEE. Trimming left V 3 bases short and J 0 bases short, with 15 bases between. CDR3 bases: TGTGCCAGCAGCGCCCGGGACCTAAGACTGAACACTGAAGCTTTCTTT. Protein sequence: CASSARDLRLNTEAFF.

The rearrangement uses TRBV27 and TRBJ2-7; 7 nucleotides match TRBD1. This CDR3 comprises 17 residues. The V segment lost 4 bases and the J segment 0 bases; nucleotides outside the gene matches: 12. The germline V gene encodes CDR1 MNHEY and CDR2 SMNVEV (reference sequence). DNA of the CDR3: TGTGCCAGCAGTTCACCCCTCCGGCAGGGGGTCTCCTACGAGCAGTACTTC. This translates into CASSSPLRQGVSYEQYF.

The gene calls are TRBV2 and TRBJ2-1, with D unresolved. Between the trimmed V and J ends, which lost 8 bases and 3 bases, there was a span of 5 bases. The CDR3 contains 11 residues. CDR1 SNHLY and CDR2 FYNNEI come from the germline V gene. CDR3: CASGDYNEQFF. The DNA of the CDR3 is TGTGCCAGCGGAGACTACAATGAGCAGTTCTTC. Looking up the rest from reference TRBV2 and TRBJ2-1 gives the full variable domain: EPEVTQTPSHQVTQMGQEVILRCVPISNHLYFYWYRQILGQKVEFLVSFYNNEISEKSEIFDDQFSVERPDGSNFTLKIRSTKLEDSAMYFCASGDYNEQFFGPGTRLTVL.

V usage is TRBV5-4 and J usage is TRBJ2-3, with D perhaps TRBD1 or TRBD2 (7 bases each). V lost 4 bases to trimming and J lost 3 bases, with 15 bases between them. This CDR3 region has 15 residues. CDR1 SGHNT and CDR2 YYREEE come from the germline V gene (reference sequence). Here the CDR3 DNA reads TGTGCCAGCAGCCAGGGGGGGGTTAGGACAGATACGCAGTATTTT. It yields the protein CASSQGGVRTDTQYF.

V usage is TRBV3-1 (or the pseudogene TRBV3-2) and J usage is TRBJ2-7, with TRBD2 as a possible D gene (5 bases). Per the germline V gene, CDR1 is LGHDT and CDR2 is YNNKEL (reference sequence). This CDR3 contains 14 residues. V lost 4 bases to trimming and J lost 5 bases, with 15 bases between them. CDR3 in DNA: TGTGCCAGCAGCCGCCTGGACTCGGCCCACGAGCAGTACTTC. Its protein is CASSRLDSAHEQYF.

The chain couples TRBV7-8 to TRBJ1-3; D is unresolved. Germline V gene sequence: CDR1 SGHVS, CDR2 FQNEAQ. The CDR3 consists of 16 residues. V was cut by 2 bases and J by 3 bases, with 14 bases left in between. The CDR3 region is CASSLRARGGGNTIYF. CDR3 nucleotide sequence: TGTGCCAGCAGCTTAAGGGCGCGGGGTGGTGGAAACACCATATATTTT.

The rearrangement links TRBV18 to TRBJ2-6; 11 bases agree with TRBD1. Germline values: CDR1 KGHSH, CDR2 LQKENI. The J segment lost 9 bases and the V segment lost 3 bases, leaving 4 bases of the junction unmatched. There are 15 residues in the CDR3. CDR3 sequence reads: CASSPGTGGDNVLTF. In nucleotides, the CDR3 is TGTGCCAGCTCACCCGGGACAGGGGGTGACAACGTCCTGACTTTC. The complete variable domain, with remaining parts taken from reference TRBV18 and TRBJ2-6, reads NAGVMQNPRHLVRRRGQEARLRCSPMKGHSHVYWYRQLPEEGLKFMVYLQKENIIDESGMPKERFSAEFPKEGPSILRIQQVVRGDSAAYFCASSPGTGGDNVLTFGAGSRLTVL.

The CDR3 loop is CASSLQLGGLSGNTIYF. CDR3 in DNA: TGCGCCAGCAGCCTCCAGCTCGGGGGTCTCTCTGGAAACACCATATATTTT. The rearrangement joins TRBV4-1 to TRBJ1-3; D perhaps matches TRBD1 (5 bases). CDR1 and CDR2 from the germline V gene are MGHRA and YSYEKL. V was cut by 4 bases and J by 0 bases, with 16 bases left in between. The CDR3 totals 17 residues.

The V gene is TRBV19, the J gene TRBJ1-1, with unresolved D. Germline V lookup: CDR1 LNHDA, CDR2 SQIVND (reference sequence). CDR3 length: 12 amino acids. Trimming removed 7 bases at V and 7 bases at J, with 13 bases between. CDR3 sequence reads: CASKAGGLEAFF. CDR3 nucleotide sequence: TGTGCCAGTAAAGCAGGAGGGCTTGAAGCTTTCTTT. Drawing the rest from reference TRBV19 and TRBJ1-1, the complete variable domain is DGGITQSPKYLFRKEGQNVTLSCEQNLNHDAMYWYRQDPGQGLRLIYYSQIVNDFQKGDIAEGYSVSREKKESFPLTVTSAQKNPTAFYLCASKAGGLEAFFGQGTRLTVV.

The DNA for the CDR3 is TGTGCCAGCAGCTCACGGGTCACCGGGGAGCTGTTTTTT. It specifies CASSSRVTGELFF. This sequence joins TRBV7-9 and TRBJ2-2, with D uncertain. Germline CDR1 SEHNR, CDR2 FQNEAQ (reference sequence). The CDR3 runs 13 residues. With 4 bases removed from V and 4 bases from J, the gap between germline ends came to 7 bases.

The gene calls are TRBV7-9 and TRBJ2-7, with TRBD2 as a possible D gene (6 bases). With 4 bases removed from V and 3 bases from J, the gap between germline ends came to 13 bases. Germline loops: CDR1 SEHNR, CDR2 FQNEAQ (reference sequence). The CDR3 contains 14 residues. CDR3 region: CASSSPGLYYEQYF. The CDR3 region has the DNA TGTGCCAGCAGCTCGCCGGGACTGTACTACGAGCAGTACTTC.

The genes are TRBV5-4 and TRBJ1-2; tentative D call: TRBD1 (5 bases). Germline CDR1 SGHNT, CDR2 YYREEE (reference sequence). V lost 4 bases, J lost 5 bases, and 15 bases lay in between. The CDR3 consists of 14 residues. The CDR3 sequence: CASSPRDSLYGYTF. The CDR3 DNA reads TGTGCCAGCAGCCCCAGGGACTCCTTATATGGCTACACCTTC.

This CDR3 reads CASSIGGGPDYGYTF. CDR3 sequence (DNA): TGTGCCAGTAGTATCGGAGGGGGGCCGGACTATGGCTACACCTTC. V and J are TRBV19 and TRBJ1-2; weak D call: TRBD1 (6 bases). The CDR3 runs to 15 residues. V dropped 3 bases and J dropped 3 bases, with 14 bases sitting between them. Germline CDR1 and CDR2: LNHDA and SQIVND (reference sequence).

This clone appeared once. As DNA, the CDR3 is TGCGCCAGCAGCACAAGGACAGGCAGCTCCTACGAGCAGTACTTC. It codes for CASSTRTGSSYEQYF. This chain uses TRBV5-1 with TRBJ2-7; 7 bases fit TRBD1. CDR1 and CDR2 (germline): SGHRS, YFSETQ. J gave up 0 bases and V 4 bases, and 7 bases lay outside the gene matches. This CDR3 has 15 amino acids.